A single sample is the source of the 11 T cell receptor beta chains below, sequenced in a study of glioma-infiltrating T cells after dendritic cell vaccination. Indicated time point: after dendritic cell vaccination, including at tumor progression/relapse. Generated by immunoSEQ multiplex PCR, the TCRdb table keeps only in-frame clones and is missing some. The repertoire holds tens of thousands of clones, about four fifths seen once, with approximately 6.6% in the top ten. Sequenced material: blood, taken after dendritic cell vaccination. Receptor source: a human donor with glioblastoma.

The rearrangement joins TRBV7-6 to TRBJ2-7, with unresolved D. Deletions cut 0 bases from V and 6 bases from J, with 12 bases between. The CDR3 totals 14 residues. Per the germline V gene, CDR1 is SGHVS and CDR2 is FNYEAQ. Written as DNA, the CDR3 is TGTGCCAGCAGCTTAGCTCCTGGGCAGTTCGAGCAGTACTTC. Its translation: CASSLAPGQFEQYF. The whole variable domain, remainder taken from reference TRBV7-6 and TRBJ2-7, is GAGVSQSPRYKVTKRGQDVALRCDPISGHVSLYWYRQALGQGPEFLTYFNYEAQQDKSGLPNDRFSAERPEGSISTLTIQRTEQRDSAMYRCASSLAPGQFEQYFGPGTRLTVT.

The genes are TRBV7-3 and TRBJ2-7, with 12 positions matching TRBD2. CDR1 is SGHTA, CDR2 FQGTGA, per germline. Losses at the gene ends were 5 bases for V and 1 base for J; bases not matched to a gene: 3. The CDR3 is made up of 15 amino acids. Here the CDR3 reads CASSRTSGESYEQYF. CDR3 DNA sequence: TGTGCCAGCAGCCGGACTAGCGGGGAATCCTACGAGCAGTACTTC.

The chain has TRBV30 and TRBJ1-3, with a tentative D call TRBD1 (5 bases). The CDR3 length is 14 residues. Trimming stripped 4 bases from V and 7 bases from J, with 17 bases between. From germline, CDR1 is GTSNPN and CDR2 SVGIG (reference sequence). The CDR3 is CAWIDSYFSNTIYF. CDR3 in DNA: TGTGCCTGGATTGACAGCTACTTCTCTAACACCATATATTTT.

The V and J genes are TRBV5-1 and TRBJ2-2, with D possibly TRBD2 on 5 matching bases. This CDR3 comprises 17 residues. From germline, CDR1 is SGHRS and CDR2 YFSETQ. The ends were cut back, 4 bases at V and 1 base at J, with 17 bases in the middle. The CDR3 DNA follows: TGCGCCAGCAGCCCGGGGTTGGCAGGACGGAACACCGGGGAGCTGTTTTTT. As protein: CASSPGLAGRNTGELFF.

This clone was picked up one time. The V and J genes are TRBV5-1 and TRBJ1-2, with D perhaps matching TRBD1 (5 bases). The CDR3 is 17 amino acids. Germline CDR1 reads SGHRS; CDR2 reads YFSETQ. Trimming removed 4 bases from V and 1 base from J, with 20 bases in between. CDR3 nucleotide sequence: TGCGCCAGCAGCGTTAAAGGGGAGGTATCACATAACTATGGCTACACCTTC. This gives the protein CASSVKGEVSHNYGYTF.

The CDR3 sequence is CASSSGQGDSPLHF. CDR3 sequence (DNA): TGTGCCAGCAGCTCGGGACAGGGGGACTCACCCCTCCACTTT. This rearrangement joins TRBV7-6 to TRBJ1-6; 11 bases match TRBD1. V lost 4 bases, J lost 10 bases, and 3 bases stayed unmatched. This CDR3 spans 14 amino acids. Germline loops: CDR1 SGHVS, CDR2 FNYEAQ.

This chain connects TRBV25-1 to TRBJ2-1, with D possibly TRBD1 on 6 matching bases. V was shortened by 3 bases and J by 8 bases, with 14 bases between the two germline ends. Germline CDR1 reads MGHDK; CDR2 reads SYGVNS. This CDR3 spans 14 amino acids. This chain's CDR3 is CASSDWGPGDEQFF. The CDR3 nucleotides are TGTGCCAGCAGTGATTGGGGGCCTGGAGATGAGCAGTTCTTC.

This chain connects TRBV19 to TRBJ1-1; tentative D call: TRBD1 (6 bases). CDR1 and CDR2 from the germline V gene are LNHDA and SQIVND (reference sequence). Between the trimmed V and J ends, which lost 2 bases and 3 bases, there was a span of 7 bases. This CDR3 spans 13 amino acids. The CDR3 here is CASSIHRDTEAFF. The CDR3 nucleotides read TGTGCCAGTAGTATACACAGGGACACTGAAGCTTTCTTT.

The V call is TRBV6-4, the J call TRBJ2-3, with 8 bases fitting TRBD2. Germline V gives CDR1 MRHNA, CDR2 SNTAGT. V lost 7 bases and J lost 4; bases outside the gene matches: 7. This CDR3 comprises 14 residues. DNA for the CDR3: TGTGCCAGCAACCCCGGGGGGGCCCCAGATACGCAGTATTTT. Its translation is CASNPGGAPDTQYF.

The chain employs TRBV14 and TRBJ1-1, with TRBD1 matching 11 bases. This CDR3 contains 17 residues. Germline assignment: CDR1 SGHDN and CDR2 FVKESK. Trimming took 1 base from V and 3 from J; bases not matched to a gene: 7. Here the CDR3 reads CASSQVPGQGAYTEAFF. The CDR3, as DNA: TGTGCCAGCAGCCAAGTGCCCGGACAGGGGGCTTACACTGAAGCTTTCTTT.

V is TRBV6-6 and J is TRBJ2-5; a weak D match, TRBD1 (5 bases). The J call is uncertain, as TRBJ2-7 better fits the DNA end. The germline V gene encodes CDR1 MNHNY and CDR2 SVGAGI (reference sequence). The CDR3 length is 15 residues. CDR3 in DNA: TGTGCCAGCAGTTACGGCAGGCAGGGTGGCGACGAGCAGTACTTC. Its translation is CASSYGRQGGDEQYF.